Listed below are T cell receptor beta chains from one sample, sequenced in a study of Ad26.COV2.S vaccination and SARS-CoV-2 variants. The assay was immunoSEQ multiplex PCR, and TCRdb's table has in-frame clones only and misses some. The sample records around 300,000 clones, roughly 90% being singletons. Sequenced here: peripheral blood, sampled in a trial of Ad26.COV2.S vaccine versus placebo. These receptors were obtained from a person between 18 and 65 years old who received the Ad26.COV2.S COVID-19 vaccine or a placebo. CDR3s include the opening cysteine and the closing phenylalanine or tryptophan. The D gene is left open where the match is weak. Size tells how often a clone was seen (once, few, many) or the class of an expanded clone, and some rows leave it out.

>NA|TRBV5-6|NA
CASSFGASNYGYTF
>few|TRBV15|TRBD1
CATSEGQGYTIYF
>NA|TRBV19|NA
CASSIFRGDTEAFF
>NA|TRBV5-1|TRBD2
CASSTGGAGPYEQYF
>NA|TRBV7-6|NA
CASSPPWGRPTPNTDTQYF
>once|TRBV6-5|NA
CASRSGYEQYF
>NA|TRBV7-9|NA
CASSLGESNYGYTF
>NA|TRBV6-5|TRBD1
CASSRDRATNEKLFF
>NA|TRBV4-1|NA
CASSQGSTRWETQYF
>NA|TRBV29-1|TRBD2
CSVEGGRGYNEQFF
>once|TRBV20-1|NA
CSASSSAETQYF
>NA|TRBV10-3|NA
CAIRGLGTEAFF
>NA|TRBV5-6|TRBD1
CASSFGTGLYEQYF
>NA|TRBV7-4|NA
CASSPEAKAGLHTQYF
>NA|TRBV5-1|NA
CASSLHSEYQETQYF
>NA|TRBV6-2/TRBV6-3|TRBD1
CASSPTGGDDYGYTF
>few|TRBV7-3|TRBD1
CASSFGTGETEAFF
>NA|TRBV10-3|NA
CATQQGSGNTIYF
>NA|TRBV19|NA
CASSRQGANYEQYF
>NA|TRBV15|NA
CATSRDFGVSLETQYF
>NA|TRBV28|NA
CASRRTGSTDTQYF
>NA|TRBV18|TRBD1
CASSLRTGDNEQFF
>once|TRBV14|TRBD2
CASSQGTSGLIRTDTQYF
>NA|TRBV28|NA
CASSYRVRFTGELFF
>NA|TRBV4-1|NA
CASSQEGLENEKLFF
>NA|TRBV27|NA
CASSLSQRGNTIYF
>NA|TRBV7-9|NA
CASSLQRESGELFF
>NA|TRBV5-1|NA
CASSLVGGFQETQYF
>NA|TRBV4-3|NA
CASSQDRGAWEQYF
>NA|TRBV18|TRBD1
CASARDSSNQPQHF
>NA|TRBV19|TRBD1
CASSASGTGLHEQFF
>NA|TRBV12-3/TRBV12-4|NA
CASSFTGTDTQYF
>NA|TRBV19|NA
CASSIDRSREAFF
>NA|TRBV5-5|TRBD2
CASSLRRGSSSGANVLTF
>once|TRBV11-2|TRBD2
CASSLYGLAGVGEQYF
>NA|TRBV7-2|NA
CASSPGQTSPLHF
>NA|TRBV28|TRBD1
CASSLGQAPSPLHF